This T cell receptor beta chain was found in a study of T cell responses to AZD1222 COVID-19 vaccine. Clones were read by immunoSEQ multiplex PCR, and TCRdb kept only the in-frame ones, dropping some. The table includes under 150,000 clones, roughly 88% detected once. Germline CDR1 SGHDT, CDR2 YYEEEE. Trimming shortened V by 4 bases and J by 0 bases, and 10 bases separated the two germline ends. The CDR3 length is 14 residues. This sample comprised peripheral blood, obtained 28 days after the second AZD1222 dose. V and J are TRBV5-6 and TRBJ1-1; D perhaps matches TRBD1 (5 bases). The TCR was taken from an adult who received the AZD1222 COVID-19 vaccine. The CDR3 DNA reads TGTGCCAGCAGCCGGAGGGGTTTGAACACTGAAGCTTTCTTT. Amino acid sequence: CASSRRGLNTEAFF.